This T cell receptor (beta chain) was sequenced in a study of Graves' ophthalmopathy and Graves' hyperthyroidism. Over 18 months of follow-up, stable hyperthyroidism required that no ophthalmopathy appear. The diagnosis was founded upon clinical symptoms, serum thyroxine, TRAb, thyroid ultrasound and orbital computed tomography. TCR beta CDR3 regions were amplified from RNA transcripts. The first-round RT-PCR employed HTBI primers together with the Qiagen OneStep RT-PCR kit. A multiplex PCR was then performed as the second round. One entry per CDR3 protein results from TCRdb running MiXCR on the multiplex PCR reads. The sample carries hundreds of thousands of distinct CDR3 sequences, 22% recorded once. This clonotype has a count of ten or more. Specimen: peripheral blood. This receptor was obtained from a woman aged 18-29 years with stable Graves' hyperthyroidism. Some clones in this sample may be carry-over from other donors' samples.

The CDR3 spells CASSPRTGTYEQYF. The CDR3 nucleotides are TGTGCCAGCAGTCCGCGGACAGGCACCTACGAGCAGTACTTC. The chain uses TRBV12-3 or TRBV12-4 and TRBJ2-7; TRBD1 matches at 7 bases. V lost 5 bases to trimming and J lost 2 bases; unmatched junction nucleotides: 6. This CDR3 spans 14 amino acids.